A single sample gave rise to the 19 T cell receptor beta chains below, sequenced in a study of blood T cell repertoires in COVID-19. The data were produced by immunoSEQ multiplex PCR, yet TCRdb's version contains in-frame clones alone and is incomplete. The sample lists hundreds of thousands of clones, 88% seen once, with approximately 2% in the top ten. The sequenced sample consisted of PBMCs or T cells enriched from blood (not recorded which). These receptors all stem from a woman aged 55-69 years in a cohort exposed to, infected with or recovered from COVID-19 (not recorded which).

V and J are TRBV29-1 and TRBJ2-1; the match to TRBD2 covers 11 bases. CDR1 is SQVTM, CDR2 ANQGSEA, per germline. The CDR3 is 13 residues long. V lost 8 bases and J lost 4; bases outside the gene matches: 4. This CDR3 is CSFGTSGYNEQFF. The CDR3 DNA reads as TGCAGCTTCGGGACTAGCGGTTACAATGAGCAGTTCTTC.

The CDR3 bases are TGTGCCAGCAGTCCAACAGGGCCCAGGTTGACCCAGTACTTC. Its protein product is CASSPTGPRLTQYF. V is TRBV7-9 and J is TRBJ2-5; TRBD1 might be the D (6 bases). V lost 6 bases to trimming and J lost 7 bases, with 18 bases between them. The CDR3 contains 14 residues. Germline V gene lookup returns CDR1 SEHNR and CDR2 FQNEAQ (reference sequence).

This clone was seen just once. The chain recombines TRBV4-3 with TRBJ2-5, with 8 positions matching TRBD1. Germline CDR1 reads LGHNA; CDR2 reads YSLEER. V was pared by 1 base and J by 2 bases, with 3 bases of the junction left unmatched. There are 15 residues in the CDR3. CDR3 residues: CASSQGGTGQETQYF. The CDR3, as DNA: TGCGCCAGCAGCCAAGGCGGGACAGGACAAGAGACCCAGTACTTC.

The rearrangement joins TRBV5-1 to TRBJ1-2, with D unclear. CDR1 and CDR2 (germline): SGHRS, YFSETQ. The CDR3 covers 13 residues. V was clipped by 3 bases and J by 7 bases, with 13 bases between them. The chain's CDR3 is CASSSQSRGGYTF. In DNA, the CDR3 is TGCGCCAGCAGCTCGCAGAGTCGCGGTGGCTACACCTTC.

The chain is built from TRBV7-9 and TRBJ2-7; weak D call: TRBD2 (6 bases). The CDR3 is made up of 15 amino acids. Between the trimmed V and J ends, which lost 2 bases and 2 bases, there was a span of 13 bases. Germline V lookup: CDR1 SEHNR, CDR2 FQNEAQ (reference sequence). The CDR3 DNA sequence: TGTGCCAGCAGCTTAAAGGGCGGGGACGCCTACGAGCAGTACTTC. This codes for CASSLKGGDAYEQYF.

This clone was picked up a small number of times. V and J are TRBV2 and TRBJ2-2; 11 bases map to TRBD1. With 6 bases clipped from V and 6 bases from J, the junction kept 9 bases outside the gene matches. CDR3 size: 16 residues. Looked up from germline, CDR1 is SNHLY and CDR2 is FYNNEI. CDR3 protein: CASRRTGGAVAGELFF. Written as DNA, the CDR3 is TGTGCCAGCAGAAGGACAGGGGGCGCGGTGGCCGGGGAGCTGTTTTTT. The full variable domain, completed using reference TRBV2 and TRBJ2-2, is EPEVTQTPSHQVTQMGQEVILRCVPISNHLYFYWYRQILGQKVEFLVSFYNNEISEKSEIFDDQFSVERPDGSNFTLKIRSTKLEDSAMYFCASRRTGGAVAGELFFGEGSRLTVL.

CDR3 nucleotides: TGTGCCACCAGTGATACCGCTAGCGGGAGTCGCTATGAGCAGTTCTTC. Its translation: CATSDTASGSRYEQFF. This chain connects TRBV24-1 to TRBJ2-1; TRBD2 matches at 10 bases. Germline V gene data show CDR1 as KGHDR and CDR2 as SFDVKD. The CDR3 runs to 16 residues. The ends lost 3 bases at V and 8 bases at J; junction bases unmatched: 9.

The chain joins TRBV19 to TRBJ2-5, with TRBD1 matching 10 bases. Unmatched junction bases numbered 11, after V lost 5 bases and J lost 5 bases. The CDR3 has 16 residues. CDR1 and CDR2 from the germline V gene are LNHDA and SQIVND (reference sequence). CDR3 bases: TGTGCCAGTAGTTTTCAGGACAGGGGGAGGCGGGAGACCCAGTACTTC. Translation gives CASSFQDRGRRETQYF.

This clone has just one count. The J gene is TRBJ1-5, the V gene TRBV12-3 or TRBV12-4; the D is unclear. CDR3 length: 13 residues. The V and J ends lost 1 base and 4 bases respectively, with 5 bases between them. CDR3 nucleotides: TGTGCCAGCAGTTTAGGAACAAATCAGCCCCAGCATTTT. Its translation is CASSLGTNQPQHF.

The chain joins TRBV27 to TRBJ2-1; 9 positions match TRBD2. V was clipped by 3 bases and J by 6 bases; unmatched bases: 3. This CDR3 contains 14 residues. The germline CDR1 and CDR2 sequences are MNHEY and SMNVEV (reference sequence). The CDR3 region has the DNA TGTGCCAGCAGTTTCCAGCGGGAGGTCAATGAGCAGTTCTTC. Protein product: CASSFQREVNEQFF.

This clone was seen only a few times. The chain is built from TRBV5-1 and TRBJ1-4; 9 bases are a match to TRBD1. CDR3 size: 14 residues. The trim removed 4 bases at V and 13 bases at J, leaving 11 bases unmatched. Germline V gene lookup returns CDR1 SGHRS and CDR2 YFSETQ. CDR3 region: CASSTKPGQGGLFF. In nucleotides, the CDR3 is TGCGCCAGCAGCACAAAACCGGGACAGGGAGGACTGTTTTTT. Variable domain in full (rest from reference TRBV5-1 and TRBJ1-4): KAGVTQTPRYLIKTRGQQVTLSCSPISGHRSVSWYQQTPGQGLQFLFEYFSETQRNKGNFPGRFSGRQFSNSRSEMNVSTLELGDSALYLCASSTKPGQGGLFFGSGTQLSVL.

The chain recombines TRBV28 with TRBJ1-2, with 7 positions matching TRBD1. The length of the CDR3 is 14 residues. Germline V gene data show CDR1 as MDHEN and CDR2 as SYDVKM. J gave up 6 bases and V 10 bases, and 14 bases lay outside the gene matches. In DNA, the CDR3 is TGTGCCATTAGTGACACCCGACAGGGTCATGGCTACACCTTC. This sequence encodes CAISDTRQGHGYTF.

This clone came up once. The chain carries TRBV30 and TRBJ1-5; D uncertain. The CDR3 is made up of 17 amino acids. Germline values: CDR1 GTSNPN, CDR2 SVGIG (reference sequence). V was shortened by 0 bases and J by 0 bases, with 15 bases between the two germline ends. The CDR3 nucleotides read TGTGCCTGGAGTGTACGCCGGGCGGGGTATAGCAATCAGCCCCAGCATTTT. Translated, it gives CAWSVRRAGYSNQPQHF. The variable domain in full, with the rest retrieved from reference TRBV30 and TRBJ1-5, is SQTIHQWPATLVQPVGSPLSLECTVEGTSNPNLYWYRQAAGRGLQLLFYSVGIGQISSEVPQNLSASRPQDRQFILSSKKLLLSDSGFYLCAWSVRRAGYSNQPQHFGDGTRLSIL.

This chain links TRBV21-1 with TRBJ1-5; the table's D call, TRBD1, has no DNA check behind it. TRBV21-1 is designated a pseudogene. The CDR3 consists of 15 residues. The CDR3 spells CASSKPARDTQPQHF. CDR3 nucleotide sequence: TGTGCCAGCAGCAAACCCGCCCGGGACACTCAGCCCCAGCATTTT.

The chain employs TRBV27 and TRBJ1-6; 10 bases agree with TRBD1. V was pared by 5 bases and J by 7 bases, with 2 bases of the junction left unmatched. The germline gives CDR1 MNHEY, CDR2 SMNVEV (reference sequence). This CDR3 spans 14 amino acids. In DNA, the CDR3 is TGTGCCAGCAGTGCGACAGGGGGCAATTCACCCCTCCACTTT. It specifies CASSATGGNSPLHF.

In DNA, the CDR3 is TGTGCCAGCAGTCCATTCACAGGGGGAGGTGAAAAACTGTTTTTT. Translation: CASSPFTGGGEKLFF. The chain uses TRBV28 and TRBJ1-4, with 8 nucleotides matching TRBD1. V dropped 5 bases and J dropped 7; count of bases not matched to a gene: 9. This CDR3 is 15 amino acids long. Germline V gene sequence: CDR1 MDHEN, CDR2 SYDVKM. The complete variable domain, with remaining parts taken from reference TRBV28 and TRBJ1-4, reads DVKVTQSSRYLVKRTGEKVFLECVQDMDHENMFWYRQDPGLGLRLIYFSYDVKMKEKGDIPEGYSVSREKKERFSLILESASTNQTSMYLCASSPFTGGGEKLFFGSGTQLSVL.

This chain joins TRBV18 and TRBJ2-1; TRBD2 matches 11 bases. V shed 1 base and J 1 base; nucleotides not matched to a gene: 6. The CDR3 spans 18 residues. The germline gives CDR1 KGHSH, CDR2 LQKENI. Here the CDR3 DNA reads TGTGCCAGCTCACCACGTGGGCTAGCGGGAGGATCCTACAATGAGCAGTTCTTC. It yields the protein CASSPRGLAGGSYNEQFF.

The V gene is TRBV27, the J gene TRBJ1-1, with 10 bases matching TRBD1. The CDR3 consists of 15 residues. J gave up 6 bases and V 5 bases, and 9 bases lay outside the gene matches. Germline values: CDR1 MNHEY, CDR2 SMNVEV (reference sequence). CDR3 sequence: CASSLAGTGAPEAFF. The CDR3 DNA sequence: TGTGCCAGCAGTCTAGCGGGGACAGGGGCCCCTGAAGCTTTCTTT.

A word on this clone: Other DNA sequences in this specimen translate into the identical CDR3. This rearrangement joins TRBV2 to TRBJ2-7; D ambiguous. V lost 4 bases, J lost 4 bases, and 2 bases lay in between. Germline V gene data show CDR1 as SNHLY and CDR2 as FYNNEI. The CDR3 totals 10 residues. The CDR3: CASSVYEQYF. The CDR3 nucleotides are TGTGCCAGCAGTGTATACGAGCAGTACTTC.